The 22 T cell receptor beta chains listed next were all sequenced from one sample in a study of cytomegalovirus exposure and HLA in healthy donors. Primers: 60 Vbeta forward and 13 Jbeta reverse. Profiled with immunoSEQ multiplex PCR; TCRdb holds only in-frame clones, not every one. This sample's table reports 100,000 to 150,000 clones. The sequenced sample was PBMCs. All receptors come from a man aged 40-55 years in good health and CMV-seronegative.

The rearrangement uses TRBV2 and TRBJ2-1; possible D gene TRBD2, 6 bases. Germline CDR1 is SNHLY and CDR2 is FYNNEI. Trimming took off 7 bases at V and 4 bases at J, with 11 bases between the two ends. CDR3 size: 13 residues. The CDR3 coding sequence is TGTGCCAGCACCGTTAGCGGTTACAATGAGCAGTTCTTC. Translated: CASTVSGYNEQFF.

The gene calls are TRBV5-4 and TRBJ2-1; 13 nucleotides agree with TRBD2. Germline CDR1 and CDR2: SGHNT and YYREEE (reference sequence). The CDR3 runs to 15 residues. The trim removed 6 bases at V and 6 bases at J, leaving 6 bases unmatched. The CDR3 region has the DNA TGTGCCAGCACCCGCGGGACTAGCGGGATCAATGAGCAGTTCTTC. It codes for CASTRGTSGINEQFF.

This rearrangement joins TRBV9 to TRBJ1-4; 9 bases align to TRBD1. CDR1 and CDR2 from the germline V gene are SGDLS and YYNGEE. The V and J ends lost 4 bases and 0 bases, in that order; junction bases with no gene match: 7. The CDR3 extends over 17 amino acids. The CDR3 protein is CASSTWDRESTNEKLFF. The CDR3 DNA follows: TGTGCCAGCAGCACTTGGGACAGGGAATCAACTAATGAAAAACTGTTTTTT.

The J gene is TRBJ2-2, the V gene TRBV6-6; 7 nucleotides line up with TRBD1. CDR3 size: 16 residues. V shed 0 bases, J shed 2 bases, and the junction held 3 bases outside the gene matches. Germline CDR1 is MNHNY and CDR2 is SVGAGI (reference sequence). The CDR3 protein is CASSYSWDRNTGELFF. Written as DNA, the CDR3 is TGTGCCAGCAGTTACTCCTGGGACAGAAACACCGGGGAGCTGTTTTTT.

The gene calls are TRBV30 and TRBJ1-5; D unresolved. V was pared by 0 bases and J by 0 bases, with 9 bases between. Germline lookup yields CDR1 GTSNPN and CDR2 SVGIG (reference sequence). The CDR3 is 15 amino acids. CDR3 loop: CAWSVRGVSNQPQHF. The CDR3, as DNA: TGTGCCTGGAGTGTAAGAGGAGTTAGCAATCAGCCCCAGCATTTT.

Worth noting for this clone: Its ends do not fully match the called genes, so a read error is possible. The CDR3 sequence: CASSSGLAGVGETQYF. The CDR3 DNA is TGTGCTAGCAGCTCCGGACTAGCGGGAGTAGGGGAGACCCAGTACTTC. This rearrangement joins TRBV7-7 to TRBJ2-5; 13 nucleotides agree with TRBD2. Germline CDR1 SSHAT, CDR2 FNYEAQ (reference sequence). This CDR3 region has 16 residues.

V gene TRBV6-6 combines with J gene TRBJ1-4; D is unresolved. Germline-derived CDR1 and CDR2 are MNHNY and SVGAGI (reference sequence). The V end lost 7 bases, the J end lost 0 bases, and 6 bases lay between the germline ends. This CDR3 region has 13 residues. This CDR3 reads CASTGTTNEKLFF. In nucleotides, the CDR3 is TGTGCCAGCACAGGAACAACTAATGAAAAACTGTTTTTT.

The chain employs TRBV11-3 and TRBJ2-2, with a weak D call TRBD2 (6 bases). The CDR3 is 17 amino acids. Trimming left V 1 base short and J 5 bases short, with 17 bases between. Germline assignment: CDR1 SGHNT and CDR2 YENEEA. The CDR3 nucleotides read TGTGCCAGCAGCTTAGTCCCGGGAGTCGTCTTGACCGGGGAGCTGTTTTTT. It is translated as CASSLVPGVVLTGELFF. Together with reference TRBV11-3 and TRBJ2-2, the CDR3 gives the full variable domain: EAGVVQSPRYKIIEKKQPVAFWCNPISGHNTLYWYLQNLGQGPELLIRYENEEAVDDSQLPKDRFSAERLKGVDSTLKIQPAELGDSAVYLCASSLVPGVVLTGELFFGEGSRLTVL.

J is TRBJ2-5 and V is TRBV5-6, with D possibly being TRBD2 (6 bases). The length of the CDR3 is 15 residues. Germline values: CDR1 SGHDT, CDR2 YYEEEE. Trimming cost V 4 bases and J 2 bases, with 15 bases left between them. In DNA form, the CDR3 reads TGTGCCAGCAGCCCGGGACGCCGGGGGCAAGAGACCCAGTACTTC. Protein sequence: CASSPGRRGQETQYF.

The chain couples TRBV28 to TRBJ1-5; no firm D call. Germline V lookup: CDR1 MDHEN, CDR2 SYDVKM. There are 14 residues in the CDR3. Trimming pared 5 bases from V and 1 base from J, leaving 9 bases between. CDR3 coding DNA: TGTGCCAGCAGTCGCCTTCAGAGCAATCAGCCCCAGCATTTT. Its protein product is CASSRLQSNQPQHF.

The rearrangement uses TRBV30 and TRBJ1-6, with D unresolved. The CDR3 is 17 amino acids. The V end was cut by 4 bases, the J end by 6 bases, with 22 bases between. Germline values: CDR1 GTSNPN, CDR2 SVGIG (reference sequence). The CDR3 loop is CAWTHGRVQESNSPLHF. The CDR3 DNA reads as TGTGCCTGGACCCACGGCAGAGTGCAGGAAAGTAATTCACCCCTCCACTTT. The full variable domain, with the rest looked up from reference TRBV30 and TRBJ1-6, is SQTIHQWPATLVQPVGSPLSLECTVEGTSNPNLYWYRQAAGRGLQLLFYSVGIGQISSEVPQNLSASRPQDRQFILSSKKLLLSDSGFYLCAWTHGRVQESNSPLHFGNGTRLTVT.

The chain has TRBV20-1 and TRBJ2-3; no reliable D call. Germline CDR1 and CDR2: DFQATT and SNEGSKA (reference sequence). The CDR3 is 11 amino acids. V lost 3 bases, J lost 6 bases, and 7 bases lay in between. DNA of the CDR3: TGCAGTGCTAGGTCGGGTGATACGCAGTATTTT. It yields the protein CSARSGDTQYF.

Of note for this clone: Compared with germline, one end of the junction differs, possibly owing to a read error. This chain joins TRBV10-3 and TRBJ2-2, with 7 bases lining up with TRBD1. The CDR3 consists of 13 residues. Germline lookup yields CDR1 ENHRY and CDR2 SYGVKD. The CDR3 DNA reads TGTGCCCTCAGAGGGGGCATCACCGGGGAGCTGTTTTTT. The encoded protein is CALRGGITGELFF.

V is TRBV2 and J is TRBJ1-2, with D maybe TRBD1 (5 bases). V lost 6 bases and J 3 bases, leaving 11 bases between the germline ends. The length of the CDR3 is 13 residues. CDR1 is SNHLY, CDR2 FYNNEI, per germline. DNA of the CDR3: TGTGCCAGCAGGACCGGGACTCACTATGGCTACACCTTC. It encodes CASRTGTHYGYTF.

The chain links TRBV19 to TRBJ2-7, with 11 nucleotides matching TRBD1. Germline-derived CDR1 and CDR2 are LNHDA and SQIVND (reference sequence). Trimming at V came to 5 bases and at J to 4 bases, leaving 19 bases not matched to a gene. There are 19 residues in the CDR3. The CDR3 DNA follows: TGTGCCAGTAGTCCGGCTGTCGGACAGGGGGCTGATAGGCCATACGAGCAGTACTTC. The encoded protein is CASSPAVGQGADRPYEQYF.

About this clone itself: The sample carries other DNA sequences with the same CDR3. The V gene is TRBV9, the J gene TRBJ2-3; D possibly corresponds to TRBD1 (6 bases). The CDR3 spans 15 residues. The germline CDR1 and CDR2 sequences are SGDLS and YYNGEE. V was trimmed by 3 bases and J by 0 bases, leaving 11 bases between them. CDR3 protein: CASSGTGTSTDTQYF. The CDR3 DNA follows: TGTGCCAGCAGCGGGACGGGGACAAGCACAGATACGCAGTATTTT.

V and J are TRBV19 and TRBJ1-2, with D perhaps TRBD1 (5 bases). Trimming took off 3 bases at V and 2 bases at J, with 19 bases between the two ends. Germline V CDR1 and CDR2: LNHDA, SQIVND (reference sequence). This CDR3 spans 17 amino acids. CDR3 in DNA: TGTGCCAGTAGTATTCGGTCGTGGCAGGGATTAAACTATGGCTACACCTTC. Translated: CASSIRSWQGLNYGYTF.

The rearrangement links TRBV6-5 to TRBJ2-3; 9 nucleotides match TRBD1. CDR1 and CDR2 (germline): MNHEY, SVGAGI. The ends lost 6 bases at V and 4 bases at J; junction bases unmatched: 8. This CDR3 has 15 amino acids. The CDR3: CASSSWTGAADTQYF. DNA for the CDR3: TGTGCCAGCAGCTCCTGGACAGGGGCGGCAGATACGCAGTATTTT.

The J gene is TRBJ1-4, the V gene TRBV30, with D perhaps matching TRBD1 (6 bases). Trimming removed 5 bases from V and 7 bases from J, with 20 bases in between. The CDR3 is made up of 15 amino acids. Germline assignment: CDR1 GTSNPN and CDR2 SVGIG (reference sequence). CDR3 in amino acids: CAWSLGGGTGEKLFF. The CDR3 DNA is TGTGCCTGGTCCCTAGGGGGGGGAACGGGTGAAAAACTGTTTTTT. The variable domain in full, completed from reference TRBV30 and TRBJ1-4, reads SQTIHQWPATLVQPVGSPLSLECTVEGTSNPNLYWYRQAAGRGLQLLFYSVGIGQISSEVPQNLSASRPQDRQFILSSKKLLLSDSGFYLCAWSLGGGTGEKLFFGSGTQLSVL.

The chain is built from TRBV29-1 and TRBJ2-7, with D maybe TRBD2 (5 bases). Trimming cost V 7 bases and J 5 bases, with 12 bases left between them. This CDR3 has 11 residues. Per the germline V gene, CDR1 is SQVTM and CDR2 is ANQGSEA. This chain's CDR3 is CSAVERDEQYF. The CDR3 coding sequence is TGCAGCGCCGTAGAGAGGGACGAGCAGTACTTC.

V gene TRBV9 combines with J gene TRBJ1-2, with a tentative D call TRBD1 (5 bases). The V end was cut by 2 bases, the J end by 1 base, with 9 bases between. This CDR3 has 14 amino acids. CDR1 and CDR2 (germline): SGDLS, YYNGEE. CDR3 in amino acids: CASSVGQGNYGYTF. Here the CDR3 DNA reads TGTGCCAGCAGCGTTGGGCAGGGTAACTATGGCTACACCTTC. The full variable domain, its missing parts supplied by reference TRBV9 and TRBJ1-2, is DSGVTQTPKHLITATGQRVTLRCSPRSGDLSVYWYQQSLDQGLQFLIQYYNGEERAKGNILERFSAQQFPDLHSELNLSSLELGDSALYFCASSVGQGNYGYTFGSGTRLTVV.

The V and J genes are TRBV7-9 and TRBJ1-4; no reliable D call. V was trimmed by 1 base and J by 7 bases, leaving 10 bases between them. CDR3 size: 14 residues. Germline V gene lookup returns CDR1 SEHNR and CDR2 FQNEAQ (reference sequence). Here the CDR3 DNA reads TGTGCCAGCAGCTTAGAGACGACGGGTGAAAAACTGTTTTTT. Translated: CASSLETTGEKLFF.